The clone carrying this TCR beta chain was seen just once. This specimen belongs to a study of blood T cell repertoires in COVID-19. Original handling: Using reference gene primer amplification, nucleated cell counts were estimated. Profiled with immunoSEQ multiplex PCR; TCRdb holds only in-frame clones, not every one. That table supplies the V and J calls and clone size; D and trimming were determined from the DNA. The data contain some 85,000 clones, approximately 84% of them singletons. There are 14 residues in the CDR3. Germline V gene data show CDR1 as SGHNT and CDR2 as YYREEE (reference sequence). V dropped 3 bases and J dropped 5 bases, with 14 bases sitting between them.

This clonotype was sampled from a man in his sixties or seventies with COVID-19, enrolled during active disease. J is TRBJ2-5 and V is TRBV5-4; possibly TRBD2 for D (6 bases). Sequenced input: peripheral blood. For the CDR3, the DNA is TGTGCCAGCAGCTCCCGCGCAGGAGGGGAGACCCAGTACTTC. This gives the protein CASSSRAGGETQYF.